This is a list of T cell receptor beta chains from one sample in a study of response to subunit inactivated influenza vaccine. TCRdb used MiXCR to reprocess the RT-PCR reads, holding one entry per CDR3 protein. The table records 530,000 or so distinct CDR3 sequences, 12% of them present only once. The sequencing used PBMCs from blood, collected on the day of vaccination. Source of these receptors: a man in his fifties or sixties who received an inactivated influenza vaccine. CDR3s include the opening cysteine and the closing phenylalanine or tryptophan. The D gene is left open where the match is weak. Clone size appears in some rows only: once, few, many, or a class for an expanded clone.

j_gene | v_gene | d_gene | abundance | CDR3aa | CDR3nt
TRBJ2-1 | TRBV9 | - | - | CASSVEVYNEQFF | TGTGCCAGCAGCGTGGAAGTTTACAATGAGCAGTTCTTC
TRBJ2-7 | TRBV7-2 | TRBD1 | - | CASSLEGTVTYEQYF | TGTGCCAGCAGCTTAGAAGGGACAGTAACCTACGAGCAGTACTTC
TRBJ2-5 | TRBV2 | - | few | CASSKQRQETQYF | TGTGCCAGCAGTAAACAAAGACAAGAGACCCAGTACTTC
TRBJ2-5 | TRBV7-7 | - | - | CASSNSGTGRETQYF | TGTGCCAGCAGCAATAGCGGCACAGGGAGAGAGACCCAGTACTTC
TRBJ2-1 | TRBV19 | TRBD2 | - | CASTLRTSGHNEQFF | TGTGCCAGTACCCTGAGGACTAGCGGCCACAATGAGCAGTTCTTC
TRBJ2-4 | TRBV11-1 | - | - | CASSSLADTELAKNIQYF | TGTGCCAGCAGCTCGTTGGCAGATACGGAACTAGCCAAAAACATTCAGTACTTC
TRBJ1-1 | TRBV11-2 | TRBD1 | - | CASSLISRSTGLLMNTEAFF | TGTGCCAGCAGCTTAATTTCACGGTCGACAGGGCTTTTAATGAACACTGAAGCTTTCTTT
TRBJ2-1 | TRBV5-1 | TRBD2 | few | CASSLGLGLAGAGEQFF | TGCGCCAGCAGCTTGGGGTTGGGACTAGCGGGAGCTGGCGAGCAGTTCTTC
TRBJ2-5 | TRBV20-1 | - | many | CSAYTRSQETQYF | TGCAGTGCATATACTAGGAGTCAAGAGACCCAGTACTTC
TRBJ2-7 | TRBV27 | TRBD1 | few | CASSFGQGTREQYF | TGTGCCAGCAGTTTTGGACAGGGGACGAGGGAGCAGTACTTC
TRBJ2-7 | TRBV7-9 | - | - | CASSLGGYGYEQYF | TGTGCCAGCAGCTTAGGGGGGTACGGCTACGAGCAGTACTTC
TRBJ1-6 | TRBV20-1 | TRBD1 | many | CSARDRVGSPLHF | TGCAGTGCCAGGGACAGGGTGGGCTCACCCCTCCACTTT
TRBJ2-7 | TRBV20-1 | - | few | CSARHTGEQYF | TGCAGTGCTAGACATACGGGCGAGCAGTACTTC
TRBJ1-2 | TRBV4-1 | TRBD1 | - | CASSHPGQGDYGYTF | TGCGCCAGCAGCCACCCGGGACAGGGGGACTATGGCTACACCTTC
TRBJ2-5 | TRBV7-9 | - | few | CASSRGPSAQETQYF | TGTGCCAGCAGTCGCGGACCGTCTGCCCAAGAGACCCAGTACTTC
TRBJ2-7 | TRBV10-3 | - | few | CAINTGASYEQYF | TGTGCCATCAACACCGGCGCATCCTACGAGCAGTACTTC
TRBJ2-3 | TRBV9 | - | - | CASSVGASGVADTQYF | TGTGCCAGCAGCGTAGGGGCCTCCGGAGTGGCAGATACGCAGTATTTT
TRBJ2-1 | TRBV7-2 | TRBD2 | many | CASSLSGGGNEQFF | TGTGCCAGCAGTTTATCGGGGGGGGGAAATGAGCAGTTCTTC
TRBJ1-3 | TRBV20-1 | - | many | CSAVGSPGNTIYF | TGCAGTGCTGTAGGGAGTCCGGGAAACACCATATATTTT
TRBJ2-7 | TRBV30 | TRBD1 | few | CAYEGGDEQYF | TGTGCCTATGAAGGGGGCGACGAGCAGTACTTC
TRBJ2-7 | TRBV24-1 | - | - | CATSDDQGSDEQYF | TGTGCCACCAGTGATGATCAGGGTTCGGACGAGCAGTACTTC
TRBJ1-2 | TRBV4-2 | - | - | CASSQAQAINYGYTF | TGTGCCAGCAGCCAAGCACAGGCGATTAACTATGGCTACACCTTC
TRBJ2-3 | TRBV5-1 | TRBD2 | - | CASRRTSGAPSTDTQYF | TGCGCCAGCAGGCGGACTAGCGGGGCACCGAGCACAGATACGCAGTATTTT
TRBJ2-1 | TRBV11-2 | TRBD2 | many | CASSLGWSRAGGYNEQFF | TGTGCCAGCAGCTTAGGGTGGTCGCGAGCGGGAGGTTACAATGAGCAGTTCTTC
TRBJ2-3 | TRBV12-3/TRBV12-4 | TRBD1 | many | CASSLDRVDQDTQYF | TGTGCCAGCAGTTTGGACAGGGTTGATCAAGATACGCAGTATTTT
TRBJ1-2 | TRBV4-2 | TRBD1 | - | CASSHRTGLEGYTF | TGTGCCAGCAGCCACCGGACAGGGCTCGAAGGCTACACCTTC
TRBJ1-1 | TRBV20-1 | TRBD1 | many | CSATVTGANTEAFF | TGCAGTGCTACCGTTACAGGGGCAAACACTGAAGCTTTCTTT
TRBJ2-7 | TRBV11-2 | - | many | CASSWNGYEQYF | TGTGCCAGCAGCTGGAACGGTTACGAGCAGTACTTC
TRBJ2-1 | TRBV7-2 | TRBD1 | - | CASNNRGLTNEQFF | TGTGCCAGCAACAACAGGGGGCTTACGAATGAGCAGTTCTTC
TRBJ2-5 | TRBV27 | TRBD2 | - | CASSTKTSGKETQYF | TGTGCCAGCAGTACTAAGACTAGCGGAAAAGAGACCCAGTACTTC
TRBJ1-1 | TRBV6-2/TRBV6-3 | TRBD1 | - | CASRSGTGRDGTEAFF | TGTGCCAGCAGATCCGGGACAGGGCGTGATGGCACTGAAGCTTTCTTT
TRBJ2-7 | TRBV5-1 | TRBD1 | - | CASSFTDRDIEQYF | TGCGCCAGCAGCTTTACTGACAGGGATATCGAGCAGTACTTC
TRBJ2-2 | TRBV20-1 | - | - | CSASTAENTGELFF | TGCAGTGCTAGCACAGCAGAGAACACCGGGGAGCTGTTTTTT
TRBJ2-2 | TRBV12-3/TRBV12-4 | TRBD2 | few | CASTIGLAVTGELFF | TGTGCCAGCACCATCGGACTAGCCGTCACCGGGGAGCTGTTTTTT
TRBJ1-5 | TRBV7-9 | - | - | CASSLEEFQPQHF | TGTGCCAGCAGCTTAGAAGAATTTCAGCCCCAGCATTTT
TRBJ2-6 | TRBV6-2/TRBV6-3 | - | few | CASSYQFGGANVLTF | TGTGCCAGCAGTTACCAGTTTGGGGGTGCCAACGTCCTGACTTTC
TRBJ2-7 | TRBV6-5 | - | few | CASSYNSREEQYF | TGTGCCAGCAGTTACAACTCCCGGGAAGAGCAGTACTTC
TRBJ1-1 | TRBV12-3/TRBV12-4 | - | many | CASSSGSGFTEAFF | TGTGCCAGCAGTTCCGGTTCGGGGTTCACTGAAGCTTTCTTT
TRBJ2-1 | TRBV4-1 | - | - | CASSQVVSGGVDEQFF | TGCGCCAGCAGCCAAGTGGTCAGCGGAGGGGTCGATGAGCAGTTCTTC
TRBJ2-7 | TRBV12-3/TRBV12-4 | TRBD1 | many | CASTVGQGQTYEQYF | TGTGCCAGCACCGTGGGACAGGGTCAGACCTACGAGCAGTACTTC
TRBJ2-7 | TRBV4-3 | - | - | CASSQVAGHEQYF | TGCGCCAGCAGCCAGGTTGCGGGACACGAGCAGTACTTC
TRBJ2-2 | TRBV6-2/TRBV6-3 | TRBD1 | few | CASSTTGGYSGELFF | TGTGCCAGCAGCACGACAGGGGGCTATTCCGGGGAGCTGTTTTTT
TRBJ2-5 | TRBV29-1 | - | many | CSVEDLDSRGETQYF | TGCAGCGTTGAAGATCTTGACTCAAGGGGGGAGACCCAGTACTTC
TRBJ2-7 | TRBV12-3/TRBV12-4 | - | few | CASSFGGGYEQYF | TGTGCCAGCAGTTTTGGGGGTGGCTACGAGCAGTACTTC
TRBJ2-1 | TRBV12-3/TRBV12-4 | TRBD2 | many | CASSLAGVGFF | TGTGCCAGCAGTCTAGCGGGAGTGGGGTTCTTC
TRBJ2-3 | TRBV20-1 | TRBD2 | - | CSASLAGVTDTQYF | TGCAGTGCTAGTCTAGCGGGGGTCACAGATACGCAGTATTTT
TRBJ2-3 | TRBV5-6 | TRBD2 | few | CASSSPSGQTDTQYF | TGTGCCAGCAGCTCCCCTAGCGGGCAGACAGATACGCAGTATTTT
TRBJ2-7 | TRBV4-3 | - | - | CASSQDWASEYEQYF | TGCGCCAGCAGCCAAGATTGGGCTAGTGAGTACGAGCAGTACTTC
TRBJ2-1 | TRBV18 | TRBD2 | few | CASSPSAGGPWGEQFF | TGTGCCAGCTCACCATCGGCGGGAGGGCCGTGGGGTGAGCAGTTCTTC
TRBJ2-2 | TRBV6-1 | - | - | CASSPRWAGELFF | TGTGCCAGCAGCCCTAGATGGGCCGGGGAGCTGTTTTTT
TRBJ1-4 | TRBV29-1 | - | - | CSATVTNEKLFF | TGCAGCGCGACAGTAACTAATGAAAAACTGTTTTTT